A selection of T cell receptor beta chains follows, all from one sample in a study of shared clonotypes between healthy human individuals. Using immunoSEQ multiplex PCR, the repertoire was profiled, and TCRdb retains in-frame clones only, with some absent. Of around 1.1 million clones in the sample, around 78% were seen once. The material sequenced was memory CD4+ T cells from PBMCs. These receptors all come from a man younger than 35 in good health. Some clones in this sample may be carry-over from other donors' samples. The conserved cysteine and the conserved F or W are not part of the CDR3 here.

>TRBJ1-5|TRBV5-4
ASSRGGTPGNQPQH
>TRBJ2-7|TRBV11-2
ASSLVGSYEQY
>TRBJ2-6|TRBV13
ASSYHLTRSGANVLT
>TRBJ2-7|TRBV30
AWKTYEQY
>TRBJ1-2|TRBV5-4
ASSTGQGAIGYT
>TRBJ2-2|TRBV28
ASSLVGTGELF
>TRBJ1-3|TRBV29-1
SVEEVQGSPSGNTIY
>TRBJ1-1|TRBV5-1
ASRSAPRGLGTEAF
>TRBJ2-7|TRBV7-6
ASSTKLGGGTYEQY
>TRBJ2-5|TRBV5-1
ASSLGVEGGKTQY
>TRBJ2-2|TRBV7-3
ASSPGQGRFLYGELF
>TRBJ2-1|TRBV7-2
ASSLDGRSNEQF
>TRBJ1-2|TRBV19
ASSIVSAAYGYT
>TRBJ1-1|TRBV28
ASPPGLGNTEAF
>TRBJ1-4|TRBV7-6
ASSLLGQGKKLF
>TRBJ2-1|TRBV28
ASSLWASGSIHEQF
>TRBJ1-1|TRBV9
ASSVNVDNRQ
>TRBJ1-1|TRBV29-1
SAAGQPNTEAF
>TRBJ2-5|TRBV7-2
ASSRGTSSLETQY
>TRBJ2-2|TRBV7-8
ASSLGASRVTGELF
>TRBJ2-5|TRBV29-1
SVEGTRQETQY
>TRBJ1-5|TRBV2
ASSEPNHNQPQH
>TRBJ1-5|TRBV27
ASREGQSSYSNQPQH
>TRBJ2-3|TRBV11-2
ASSRTNLAGHTDTQY
>TRBJ2-5|TRBV18
ASSPDIRGETQY
>TRBJ2-1|TRBV7-9
ASILAGGSYNEQF
>TRBJ2-3|TRBV9
ASSVGAGRDTQY
>TRBJ2-3|TRBV7-9
ASSLGGRDTDTQY
>TRBJ1-5|TRBV6-1
ASSEGRNNQPQH
>TRBJ2-5|TRBV7-9
ASSAGLLPTQY
>TRBJ2-1|TRBV6-5
ASRSAEYNEQF
>TRBJ2-7|TRBV2
ASIGTGGYEQY
>TRBJ2-1|TRBV5-1
ASHKGDSLTEQF
>TRBJ2-7|TRBV19
ASKTSGQTYEQY
>TRBJ2-2|TRBV27
ASSTHRWGGRTGELF
>TRBJ1-1|TRBV18
ASSPWTAMNTEAF
>TRBJ2-1|TRBV2
ASRVQGRGLHGEQF
>TRBJ1-3|TRBV4-1
ASSLKTSGQGSGNTIY
>TRBJ2-7|TRBV7-2
ASSQRREQY
>TRBJ2-7|TRBV6-5
ASSSPGSYEQY
>TRBJ2-1|TRBV5-1
ASSGGDRGNEQF
>TRBJ1-4|TRBV28
ASSPPGDGEKLF
>TRBJ1-3|TRBV7-9
ASSSNRDYNSGNTIY
>TRBJ1-4|TRBV19
ASSSPGGGEKLF
>TRBJ2-3|TRBV19
ASSPTSRSWDTQY
>TRBJ1-5|TRBV15
ATSRDRQSNQPQH
>TRBJ2-7|TRBV9
ASTLDGTPPLYEQY
>TRBJ1-5|TRBV27
ASSLSPGIWQPQH
>TRBJ2-3|TRBV7-2
ASSPPGLAGGDTQY
>TRBJ2-7|TRBV6-1
ASRPGAVYEQY
>TRBJ2-2|TRBV27
ASSSLGASGRPGELF
>TRBJ2-1|TRBV10-3
AISERERGRGSSYNEQF
>TRBJ1-1|TRBV7-6
ASSLEGSEAF
>TRBJ1-1|TRBV7-3
ASSSQPGTGGTEAF
>TRBJ2-5|TRBV9
ASSVGTGYQETQY
>TRBJ2-5|TRBV28
ASSPISAGGRETQY
>TRBJ2-1|TRBV5-1
ASSLVGTGAGNEQF
>TRBJ2-7|TRBV7-3
ASSLGPSGSNEQY
>TRBJ1-1|TRBV18
ASSTGTGGNTEAF
>TRBJ2-1|TRBV23-1
ASSPRFPSREGGYEQF